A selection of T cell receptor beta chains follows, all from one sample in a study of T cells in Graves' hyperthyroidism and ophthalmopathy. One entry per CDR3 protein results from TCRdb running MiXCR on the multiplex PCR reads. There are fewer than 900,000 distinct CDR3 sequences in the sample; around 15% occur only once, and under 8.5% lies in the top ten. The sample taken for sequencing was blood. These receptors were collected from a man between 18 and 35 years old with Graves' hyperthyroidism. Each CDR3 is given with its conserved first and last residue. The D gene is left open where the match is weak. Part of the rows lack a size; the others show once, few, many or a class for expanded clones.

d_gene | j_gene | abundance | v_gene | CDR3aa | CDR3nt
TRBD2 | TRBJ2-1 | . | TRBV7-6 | CASTRLAGGIDEQFF | TGTGCCAGCACCAGACTAGCGGGAGGGATAGATGAGCAGTTCTTC
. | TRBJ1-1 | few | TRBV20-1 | CSARDLLAGWTEAFF | TGCAGTGCTAGAGATCTGCTGGCGGGTTGGACTGAAGCTTTCTTT
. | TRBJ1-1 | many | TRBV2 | CASSDRGAGTEAFF | TGTGCCAGCAGTGACCGAGGGGCGGGCACTGAAGCTTTCTTT
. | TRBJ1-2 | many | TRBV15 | CATSRDHGARDGYTF | TGTGCCACCAGCAGAGATCACGGAGCTAGAGATGGCTACACCTTC
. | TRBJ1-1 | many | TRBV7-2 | CASSFSVSTEAFF | TGTGCCAGCAGCTTCTCCGTTAGTACTGAAGCTTTCTTT
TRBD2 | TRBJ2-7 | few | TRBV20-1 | CSARPLAGEEQYF | TGCAGTGCTAGACCACTAGCGGGAGAGGAGCAGTACTTC
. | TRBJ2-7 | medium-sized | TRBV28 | CASLLGGDYEQYF | TGTGCCAGCTTGCTAGGAGGAGACTACGAGCAGTACTTC
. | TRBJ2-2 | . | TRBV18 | CASSPPKAGELFF | TGTGCCAGCTCACCACCGAAGGCCGGGGAGCTGTTTTTT
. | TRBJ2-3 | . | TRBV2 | CASSPGPAPDTQYF | TGTGCCAGCAGCCCCGGGCCCGCCCCGGATACGCAGTATTTT
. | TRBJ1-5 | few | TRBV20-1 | CSARRDQNQPQHF | TGCAGTGCTAGACGGGACCAAAATCAGCCCCAGCATTTT
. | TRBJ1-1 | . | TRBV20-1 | CSAKNWAEAFF | TGCAGTGCTAAGAACTGGGCTGAAGCTTTCTTT
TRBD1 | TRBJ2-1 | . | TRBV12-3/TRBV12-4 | CASSSSGTGVGNEQFF | TGTGCCAGCAGTTCCTCCGGGACAGGGGTGGGGAATGAGCAGTTCTTC
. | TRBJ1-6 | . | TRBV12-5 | CASGWTAGTQRNSPLHF | TGTGCTAGTGGTTGGACTGCCGGGACCCAAAGGAATTCACCCCTCCACTTT
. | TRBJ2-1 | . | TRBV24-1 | CATQETQGLYNEQFF | TGTGCCACCCAAGAAACACAGGGCCTCTACAATGAGCAGTTCTTC
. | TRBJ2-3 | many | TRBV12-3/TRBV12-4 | CASFPGGRPTDTQYF | TGTGCCAGTTTTCCAGGGGGGCGTCCCACAGATACGCAGTATTTT
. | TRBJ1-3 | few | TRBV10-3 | CAISERETDGNTIYF | TGTGCCATCAGTGAGCGGGAAACGGACGGAAACACCATATATTTT
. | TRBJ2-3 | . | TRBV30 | CAWNPGRAVTDTQYF | TGTGCCTGGAACCCGGGCAGGGCGGTCACAGATACGCAGTATTTT
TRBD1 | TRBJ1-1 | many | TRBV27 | CASSPGQGATTEAFF | TGTGCCAGCAGTCCGGGACAGGGGGCGACCACTGAAGCTTTCTTT
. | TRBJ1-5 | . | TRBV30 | CAWSGVAQPQHF | TGTGCCTGGTCAGGGGTAGCTCAGCCCCAGCATTTT
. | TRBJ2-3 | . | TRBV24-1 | CATRGGTDTQYF | TGTGCCACCAGGGGAGGCACAGATACGCAGTATTTT
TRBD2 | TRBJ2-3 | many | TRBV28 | CASSLAPLAGGVTDTQYF | TGTGCCAGCAGTTTAGCCCCCCTGGCGGGAGGGGTTACAGATACGCAGTATTTT
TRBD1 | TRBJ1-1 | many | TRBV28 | CASSRDRGVVNTEAFF | TGTGCCAGCAGTCGGGACAGGGGGGTAGTGAACACTGAAGCTTTCTTT
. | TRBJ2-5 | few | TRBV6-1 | CASSEPGLEETQYF | TGTGCCAGCAGTGAACCAGGGTTAGAAGAGACCCAGTACTTC
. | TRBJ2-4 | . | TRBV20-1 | CSANRVGNIQYF | TGCAGTGCGAACAGGGTTGGAAACATTCAGTACTTC
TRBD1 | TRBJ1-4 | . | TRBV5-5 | CASSIQGASEKLFF | TGTGCCAGCAGCATACAGGGGGCTAGTGAAAAACTGTTTTTT
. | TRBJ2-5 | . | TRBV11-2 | CATFWEETQYF | TGTGCCACCTTTTGGGAAGAGACCCAGTACTTC
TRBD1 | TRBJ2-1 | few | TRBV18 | CASSQGQGVDNEQFF | TGTGCCAGCTCACAGGGACAGGGGGTAGACAATGAGCAGTTCTTC
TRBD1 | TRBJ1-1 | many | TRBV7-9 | CASSLVADRGEAFF | TGTGCCAGCAGCCTAGTTGCGGACAGGGGTGAAGCTTTCTTT
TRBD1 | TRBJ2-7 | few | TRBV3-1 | CASSQGQGASPYEQYF | TGTGCCAGCAGCCAAGGGCAGGGGGCGTCACCCTACGAGCAGTACTTC
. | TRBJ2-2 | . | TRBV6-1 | CASSYPSGYSPSGELFF | TGTGCCAGCAGTTATCCGTCGGGATACTCTCCCTCCGGGGAGCTGTTTTTT
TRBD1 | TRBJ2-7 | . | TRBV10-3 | CAISRGTGGGYEQYF | TGTGCCATCAGTCGAGGGACAGGGGGCGGGTACGAGCAGTACTTC
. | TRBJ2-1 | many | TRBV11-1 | CASSSGTENNEQFF | TGTGCCAGCAGCAGCGGGACAGAGAACAATGAGCAGTTCTTC
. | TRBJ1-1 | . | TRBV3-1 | CASSNAATTTFF | TGTGCCAGCAGCAACGCCGCGACAACGACTTTCTTT
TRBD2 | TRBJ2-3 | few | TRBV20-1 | CSAIAGDGTDTQYF | TGCAGCGCGATAGCGGGAGATGGCACAGATACGCAGTATTTT
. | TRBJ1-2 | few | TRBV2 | CASLGLPYYGYTF | TGTGCCAGCTTGGGATTACCATACTATGGCTACACCTTC
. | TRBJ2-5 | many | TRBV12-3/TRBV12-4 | CASTLPGETQYF | TGTGCCAGCACCCTACCGGGGGAGACCCAGTACTTC
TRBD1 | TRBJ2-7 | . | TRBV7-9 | CASSPGGTVGETYEQYF | TGTGCCAGCAGCCCAGGGGGTACAGTGGGCGAAACCTACGAGCAGTACTTC
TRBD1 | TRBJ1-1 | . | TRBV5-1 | CASSAGQGWISFF | TGCGCCAGCAGCGCCGGACAGGGGTGGATCTCTTTCTTT
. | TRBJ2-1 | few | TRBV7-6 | CASSRMVGDNEQFF | TGTGCCAGCAGCCGAATGGTGGGCGACAATGAGCAGTTCTTC